Each of the 19 T cell receptor beta chains below was sequenced from the same sample in a study of glioma-infiltrating T cells. The iRepertoire nested amplicon-rescue multiplex PCR amplified TCR alpha and beta CDR3s from RNA. Each CDR3 protein is one row after TCRdb ran MiXCR on the multiplex PCR reads. This sample carries 300,000 to 450,000 distinct CDR3 sequences, around 38% of them seen once, and the ten largest clones take around 12%. Sequencing was carried out using glioma tissue, nonneoplastic brain tissue, or PBMCs (not recorded which). Receptor source: a human donor with low-grade glioma or glioblastoma, undergoing nonglioma brain surgery, or in good health (not recorded which).

This sequence joins TRBV7-9 and TRBJ1-2; D might be TRBD1 (6 bases). Looked up from germline, CDR1 is SEHNR and CDR2 is FQNEAQ (reference sequence). V was trimmed by 0 bases and J by 4 bases, leaving 12 bases between them. This CDR3 spans 15 amino acids. The CDR3 DNA reads TGTGCCAGCAGCTTAGCGCGGGGGGGCGGCTATGGCTACACCTTC. Translating gives CASSLARGGGYGYTF.

J is TRBJ2-3 and V is TRBV18; 7 bases agree with TRBD1. Germline V gives CDR1 KGHSH, CDR2 LQKENI. J lost 0 bases, V lost 8 bases, and 8 bases had no gene match. This CDR3 has 15 amino acids. Written as DNA, the CDR3 is TGTGCCAGCGAACTTGGGACAGCTAGCACAGATACGCAGTATTTT. As protein: CASELGTASTDTQYF.

J is TRBJ2-1 and V is TRBV10-3; D may match TRBD1 or TRBD2 (5 bases each). Deletions cut 0 bases from V and 0 bases from J, with 6 bases between. The CDR3 extends over 15 amino acids. The germline V gene encodes CDR1 ENHRY and CDR2 SYGVKD. This CDR3 reads CAISESGDSYNEQFF. In nucleotides, the CDR3 is TGTGCCATCAGTGAGTCGGGGGACTCCTACAATGAGCAGTTCTTC.

Note on this clonotype: The missing conserved phenylalanine or tryptophan at the end of this CDR3 makes a read error likely. The V call is TRBV27, the J call TRBJ1-6; possible D gene TRBD1, 5 bases. There are 14 residues in the CDR3. From germline, CDR1 is MNHEY and CDR2 SMNVEV (reference sequence). With 11 bases removed from V and 4 bases from J, the gap between germline ends came to 15 bases. CDR3 DNA: TGTGCCTCGCGGGGACGTATTTATAATTCACCCCTCCACCTT. This sequence encodes CASRGRIYNSPLHL.

This chain links TRBV4-1 with TRBJ2-7; tentatively, D is TRBD1 (6 bases). The CDR3 spans 15 residues. Germline lookup yields CDR1 MGHRA and CDR2 YSYEKL. Trimming removed 5 bases from V and 4 bases from J, with 18 bases in between. The CDR3 reads CASSLQGRLLYEQYF. CDR3 nucleotides: TGCGCCAGCAGCTTGCAGGGGCGCCTCCTTTACGAGCAGTACTTC.

This clonotype appeared a single time. A much larger clone differs from this one at a single base, so this may be a read error. The chain couples TRBV28 to TRBJ2-3; D possibly corresponds to TRBD2 (6 bases). Trimming pared 1 base from V and 8 bases from J, leaving 19 bases between. Germline V lookup: CDR1 MDHEN, CDR2 SYDVKM. The CDR3 covers 16 residues. This chain's CDR3 is CASSLFDPGYGGTQYF. CDR3 nucleotides: TGTGCCAGCAGTTTATTCGACCCGGGCTACGGGGGTACGCAGTATTTT.

This clonotype was counted at least ten times. The V gene is TRBV6-1, the J gene TRBJ2-2; D unclear. Germline V gene data show CDR1 as MNHNS and CDR2 as SASEGT. CDR3 length: 16 residues. V lost 5 bases and J 3 bases, leaving 16 bases between the germline ends. CDR3 loop: CASSSQVVRYTGELFF. The CDR3 DNA reads as TGTGCCAGCAGTTCTCAGGTCGTTAGGTACACCGGGGAGCTGTTTTTT.

J is TRBJ2-7 and V is TRBV3-1; 8 bases map to TRBD1. Germline CDR1 reads LGHDT; CDR2 reads YNNKEL (reference sequence). This CDR3 spans 15 amino acids. V gave up 4 bases and J gave up 1 base; unmatched junction bases: 6. CDR3 amino acids: CASSPMDRASYEQYF. The CDR3 bases are TGTGCCAGCAGCCCGATGGACAGGGCATCCTACGAGCAGTACTTC.

This clonotype was counted a few times. The V call is TRBV7-3, the J call TRBJ2-7, with D possibly matching TRBD1 (6 bases). Germline-derived CDR1 and CDR2 are SGHTA and FQGTGA. The CDR3 runs to 15 residues. Deletions cut 0 bases from V and 5 bases from J, with 14 bases between. The CDR3 is CASSLTTAGEDEQYF. In DNA, the CDR3 is TGTGCCAGCAGCTTAACGACGGCAGGGGAAGACGAGCAGTACTTC.

Turning to this clonotype: A much more abundant neighbour one base away suggests this may be a read error. This chain joins TRBV4-2 and TRBJ2-1; 7 nucleotides agree with TRBD2. The CDR3 spans 16 residues. Germline CDR1 LGHNA, CDR2 YNFKEQ. This CDR3 reads CASSQIGFAGVNERFF. As DNA, the CDR3 is TGTGCCAGCAGTCAAATCGGGTTTGCGGGAGTTAATGAGCGGTTCTTC.

V is TRBV18 and J is TRBJ2-7; TRBD1 agrees at 7 bases. J was trimmed by 7 bases and V by 1 base; bases with no gene match: 7. CDR3 length: 14 amino acids. The germline V gene encodes CDR1 KGHSH and CDR2 LQKENI. The CDR3, as DNA: TGTGCCAGCTCACCACGGCAGGGGGTAGAAGAGCAGTACTTC. Amino acid sequence: CASSPRQGVEEQYF.

This clonotype was detected only a few times. The chain recombines TRBV4-1 with TRBJ2-1; no clear D gene. Germline assignment: CDR1 MGHRA and CDR2 YSYEKL. The CDR3 sequence is 17 residues long. Trimming took off 1 base at V and 4 bases at J, with 17 bases between the two ends. CDR3 in DNA: TGCGCCAGCAGCCAAGGTATTTTCGGAGTCGGGTACAATGAGCAGTTCTTC. It yields the protein CASSQGIFGVGYNEQFF.

CDR3 sequence reads: CASSHRGYRGSDTQYF. In DNA, the CDR3 is TGTGCCAGCAGTCACAGGGGTTACAGGGGCTCAGATACGCAGTATTTT. The rearrangement uses TRBV7-9 and TRBJ2-3, with 7 bases matching TRBD1. From germline, CDR1 is SEHNR and CDR2 FQNEAQ (reference sequence). The CDR3 covers 16 residues. Trimming at V came to 6 bases and at J to 4 bases, leaving 13 bases not matched to a gene.

Comments on this clonotype: A junction end diverges from the germline sequence, so it may reflect a read error. The chain joins TRBV7-9 to TRBJ2-6; TRBD1 matches at 7 bases. Germline V gene sequence: CDR1 SEHNR, CDR2 FQNEAQ (reference sequence). The CDR3 has 16 residues. The CDR3 loop is CASSLGQRAGANVPTF. Here the CDR3 DNA reads TGTGCCAGCAGCTTGGGACAGAGGGCCGGGGCCAACGTCCCGACTTTC.

On this clonotype itself: It may be a read error: a sequence one base away is much more abundant. The V and J genes are TRBV7-6 and TRBJ2-1; possibly TRBD2 for D (5 bases). V lost 0 bases and J lost 10, with 16 bases in between. Germline-derived CDR1 and CDR2 are SGHVS and FNYEAQ. There are 15 residues in the CDR3. The CDR3 coding sequence is TGTGCCAGCAGCTTAGCCTCGGACTCCACCTACGAGCAGTTCTTC. Amino acids: CASSLASDSTYEQFF.

The gene calls are TRBV18 and TRBJ1-1, with TRBD1 matching over 11 bases. The J segment lost 4 bases and the V segment lost 1 base, leaving 8 bases of the junction unmatched. Germline CDR1 reads KGHSH; CDR2 reads LQKENI. The CDR3 is 17 residues long. The DNA for the CDR3 is TGTGCCAGCTCACCACAAGGACAGGGGGCTACGAGCACTGAAGCTTTCTTT. Its translation is CASSPQGQGATSTEAFF.

Notes on this clonotype: A single base separates this from a much larger clone, so it may be a read error. J is TRBJ1-1 and V is TRBV27; possible D gene TRBD1, 6 bases. The CDR3 sequence is 15 residues long. From germline, CDR1 is MNHEY and CDR2 SMNVEV (reference sequence). In DNA form, the CDR3 reads TGTGCCAGCAGTTTATCCTGGGGGCAGAACACTGAAGCTTCCTTT. Protein sequence: CASSLSWGQNTEASF.

As for this clonotype: A read error may produce the germline difference seen at one junction end. The chain employs TRBV4-1 and TRBJ2-1, with 8 bases lining up with TRBD2. The V gene's germline CDR1 is MGHRA and CDR2 YSYEKL. This CDR3 is 14 amino acids long. The CDR3 nucleotides read TGCGCCAGCAGCCAAGATAGCGGGGTTCGGGAGCAGCTCTTC. Residues: CASSQDSGVREQLF.

Points on this clonotype: Its ends do not fully match the called genes, so a read error is possible. V gene TRBV10-3 combines with J gene TRBJ1-2; 7 nucleotides match TRBD1. The germline V gene has CDR1 ENHRY and CDR2 SYGVKD. This CDR3 spans 15 amino acids. Here the CDR3 reads CAISESWGQTYGCTF. CDR3 nucleotides: TGTGCCATCAGTGAGTCTTGGGGACAGACCTATGGCTGCACCTTC.